The present entry profiles one T cell receptor (beta chain) with its context. The CDR3 is 13 residues long. The V gene's germline CDR1 is MDHEN and CDR2 SYDVKM. V dropped 5 bases and J dropped 7 bases, with 12 bases sitting between them. CD8+ and CD4+ T cells circulating in blood were sequenced for TCR beta. Patients with Susac syndrome met diagnostic criteria that were recently defined for definite or probable disease. These data belong to a study of CD8 T cells in Susac syndrome. Study information: Intravenous immunoglobulin alone or corticosteroids were being given to patients with Susac syndrome at blood draw, unless they were therapy-naive.

About 0.45 to 1 ug RNA was reverse transcribed with random hexamers. TCRdb fed the immunoSEQ multiplex PCR reads into MiXCR, producing one record per CDR3 protein. The sample carries approximately 260,000 distinct CDR3 sequences, 90% to 97% recorded once. This sequence originates from a human donor with Susac syndrome. Source material: CD4+ T cells from PBMCs. The chain combines TRBV28 with TRBJ1-5; D unclear. The CDR3 nucleotides read TGTGCCAGCAGTAGACATGCGGGGCAGCCCCAGCATTTT. It translates to CASSRHAGQPQHF.